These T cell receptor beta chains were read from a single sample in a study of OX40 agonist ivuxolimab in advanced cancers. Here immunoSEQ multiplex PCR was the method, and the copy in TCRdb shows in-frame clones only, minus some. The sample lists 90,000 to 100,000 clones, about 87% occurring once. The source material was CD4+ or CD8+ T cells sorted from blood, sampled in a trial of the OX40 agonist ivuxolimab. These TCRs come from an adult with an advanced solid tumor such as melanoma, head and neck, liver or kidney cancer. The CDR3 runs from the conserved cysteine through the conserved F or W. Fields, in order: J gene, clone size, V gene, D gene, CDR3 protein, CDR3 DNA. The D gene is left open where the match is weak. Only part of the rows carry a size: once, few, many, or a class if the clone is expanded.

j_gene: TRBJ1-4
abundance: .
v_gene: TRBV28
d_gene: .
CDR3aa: CASSFRAEKLFF
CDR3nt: TGTGCCAGCAGTTTCAGGGCTGAAAAACTGTTTTTT

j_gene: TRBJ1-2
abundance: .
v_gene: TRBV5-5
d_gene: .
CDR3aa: CASSLQQVITLAIYGYTF
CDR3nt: TGTGCCAGCAGCTTGCAGCAGGTTATTACCCTTGCCATCTATGGCTACACCTTC

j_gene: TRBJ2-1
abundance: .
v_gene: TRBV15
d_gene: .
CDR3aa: CATSRDRTATNEQFF
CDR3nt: TGTGCCACCAGCAGAGATCGAACAGCTACTAATGAGCAGTTCTTC

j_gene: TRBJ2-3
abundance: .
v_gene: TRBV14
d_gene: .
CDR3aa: CASSRQGGGPDTQYF
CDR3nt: TGTGCCAGCAGCCGGCAGGGAGGGGGCCCAGATACGCAGTATTTT

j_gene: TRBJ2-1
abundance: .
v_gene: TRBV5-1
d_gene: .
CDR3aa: CASSLSPGATNEQFF
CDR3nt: TGCGCCAGCAGCTTGAGCCCAGGGGCTACGAATGAGCAGTTCTTC

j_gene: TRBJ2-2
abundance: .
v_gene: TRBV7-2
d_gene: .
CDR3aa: CASSLWLDASNTGELFF
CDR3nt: TGTGCCAGCAGCTTATGGCTCGACGCATCGAACACCGGGGAGCTGTTTTTT

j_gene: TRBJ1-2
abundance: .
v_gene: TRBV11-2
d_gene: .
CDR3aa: CASSLDRARGHTF
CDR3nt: TGTGCCAGCAGCTTAGATCGCGCCAGGGGACACACCTTC

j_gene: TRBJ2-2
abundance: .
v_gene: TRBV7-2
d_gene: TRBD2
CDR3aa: CASSLRTSGVAGELFF
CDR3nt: TGTGCCAGCAGCTTAAGGACTAGCGGGGTGGCCGGGGAGCTGTTTTTT

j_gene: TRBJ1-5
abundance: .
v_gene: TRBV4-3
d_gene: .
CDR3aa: CASSQDRGQPQHF
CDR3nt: TGCGCCAGCAGCCAAGACAGGGGCCAGCCCCAGCATTTT

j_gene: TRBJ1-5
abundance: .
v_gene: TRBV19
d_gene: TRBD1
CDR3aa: CASSHREGGRNQPQHF
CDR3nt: TGTGCCAGTAGTCACCGGGAAGGGGGCCGCAATCAGCCCCAGCATTTT

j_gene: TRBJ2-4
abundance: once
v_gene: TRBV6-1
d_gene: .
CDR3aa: CASSEGGNLAKNIQYF
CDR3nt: TGTGCCAGCAGTGAAGGGGGTAATCTAGCCAAAAACATTCAGTACTTC

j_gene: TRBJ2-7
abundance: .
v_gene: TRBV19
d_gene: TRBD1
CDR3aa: CASSLQGAYEQYF
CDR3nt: TGTGCCAGTAGTCTGCAGGGGGCATACGAGCAGTACTTC

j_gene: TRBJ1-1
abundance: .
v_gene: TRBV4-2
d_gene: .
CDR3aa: CASSQDTEAFF
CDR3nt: TGTGCCAGCAGCCAAGATACTGAAGCTTTCTTT

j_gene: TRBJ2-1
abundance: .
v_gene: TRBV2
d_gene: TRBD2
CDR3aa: CASSPTSGGGNEQFF
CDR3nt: TGTGCCAGCAGCCCCACTAGCGGGGGGGGAAATGAGCAGTTCTTC

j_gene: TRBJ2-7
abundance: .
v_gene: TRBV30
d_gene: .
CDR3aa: CAWSFNHLSYEQYF
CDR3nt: TGTGCCTGGAGTTTCAACCACCTCTCCTACGAGCAGTACTTC

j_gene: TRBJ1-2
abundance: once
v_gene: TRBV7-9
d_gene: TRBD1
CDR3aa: CASSLEAGGSAGYTF
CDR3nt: TGTGCCAGCAGCTTAGAGGCAGGGGGCTCAGCTGGCTACACCTTC

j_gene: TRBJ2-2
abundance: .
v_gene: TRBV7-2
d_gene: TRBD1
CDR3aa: CASSSHRGMAGELFF
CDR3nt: TGTGCCAGCAGCTCTCACAGGGGGATGGCCGGGGAGCTGTTTTTT

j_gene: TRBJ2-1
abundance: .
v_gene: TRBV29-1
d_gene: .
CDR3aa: CSVAFSGGHEQFF
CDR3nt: TGCAGCGTTGCTTTCTCAGGGGGGCATGAGCAGTTCTTC

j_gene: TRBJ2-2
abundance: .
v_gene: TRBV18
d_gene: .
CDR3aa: CASSPPQGRDTGELFF
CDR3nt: TGTGCCAGCTCACCACCTCAAGGCAGGGACACCGGGGAGCTGTTTTTT

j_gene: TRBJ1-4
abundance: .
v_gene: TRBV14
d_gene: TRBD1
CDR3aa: CASSHLGQSNEKLFF
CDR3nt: TGTGCCAGCAGCCACCTGGGACAGAGTAATGAAAAACTGTTTTTT

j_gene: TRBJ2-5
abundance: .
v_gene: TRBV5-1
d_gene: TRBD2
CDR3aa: CASSFGTSGGETQYF
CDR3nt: TGCGCCAGCAGCTTTGGGACTAGCGGGGGTGAGACCCAGTACTTC

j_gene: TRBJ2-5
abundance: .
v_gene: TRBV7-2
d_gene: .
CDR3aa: CASSLAQAKETQYF
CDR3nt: TGTGCCAGCAGCTTAGCACAGGCTAAAGAGACCCAGTACTTC

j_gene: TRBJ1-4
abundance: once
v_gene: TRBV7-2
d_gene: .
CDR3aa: CASSLGRGNEKLFF
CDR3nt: TGTGCCAGCAGCTTAGGAAGGGGTAATGAAAAACTGTTTTTT

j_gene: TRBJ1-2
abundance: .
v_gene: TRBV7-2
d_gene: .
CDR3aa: CASSLVQGGYGYTF
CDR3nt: TGTGCCAGCAGCTTAGTACAGGGCGGGTATGGCTACACCTTC

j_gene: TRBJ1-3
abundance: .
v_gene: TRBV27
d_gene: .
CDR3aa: CASSFSTGTGNTIYF
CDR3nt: TGTGCCAGCAGTTTCAGCACAGGGACAGGAAACACCATATATTTT

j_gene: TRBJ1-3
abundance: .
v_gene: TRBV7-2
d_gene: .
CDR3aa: CASSLAGYKGDTIYF
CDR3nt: TGTGCCAGCAGCTTAGCAGGTTATAAGGGAGACACCATATATTTT

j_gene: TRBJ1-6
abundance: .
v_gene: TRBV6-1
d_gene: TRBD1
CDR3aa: CASSVTGVFNNSPLHF
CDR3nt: TGTGCCAGCAGTGTCACAGGGGTTTTTAATAATTCACCCCTCCACTTT

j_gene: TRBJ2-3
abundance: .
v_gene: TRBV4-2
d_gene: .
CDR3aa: CASSPHGGVSTDTQYF
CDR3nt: TGTGCCAGCAGCCCACATGGAGGGGTGAGCACAGATACGCAGTATTTT

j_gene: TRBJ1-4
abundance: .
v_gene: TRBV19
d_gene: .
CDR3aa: CASSPQATNEKLFF
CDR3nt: TGTGCCAGTAGTCCACAAGCAACTAATGAAAAACTGTTTTTT

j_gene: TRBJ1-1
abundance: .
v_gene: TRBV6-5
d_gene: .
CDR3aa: CATRRQMNTEAFF
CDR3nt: TGTGCCACCCGCCGACAGATGAACACTGAAGCTTTCTTT

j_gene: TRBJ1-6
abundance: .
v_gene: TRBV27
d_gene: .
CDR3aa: CASGPLRSPLHF
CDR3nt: TGTGCCAGCGGTCCTCTAAGATCACCCCTCCACTTT

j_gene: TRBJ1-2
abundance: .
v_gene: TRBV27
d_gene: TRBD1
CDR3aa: CASGFGTGGYFTF
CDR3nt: TGTGCCAGCGGTTTCGGGACAGGGGGCTATTTCACCTTC

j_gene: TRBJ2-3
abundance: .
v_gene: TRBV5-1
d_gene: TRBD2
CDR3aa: CASSPGLAGSADTQYF
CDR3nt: TGCGCCAGCAGCCCGGGACTAGCGGGGTCGGCAGATACGCAGTATTTT

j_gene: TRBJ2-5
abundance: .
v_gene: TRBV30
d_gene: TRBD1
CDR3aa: CAWSTPGQGRGETQYF
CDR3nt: TGTGCCTGGAGTACTCCCGGACAGGGGCGGGGAGAGACCCAGTACTTC

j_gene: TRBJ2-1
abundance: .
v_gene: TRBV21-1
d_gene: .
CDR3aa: CASSKGLAGADEQFF
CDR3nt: TGTGCCAGCAGCAAGGGACTAGCGGGGGCGGATGAGCAGTTCTTC

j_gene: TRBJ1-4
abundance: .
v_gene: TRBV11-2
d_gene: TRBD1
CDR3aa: CASSSQGVREKLFF
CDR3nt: TGTGCCAGCAGCAGTCAGGGGGTCCGTGAAAAACTGTTTTTT

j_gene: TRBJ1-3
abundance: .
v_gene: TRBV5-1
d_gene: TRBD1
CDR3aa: CASSLMAGGTGNTIYF
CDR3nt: TGCGCCAGCAGCTTGATGGCAGGGGGAACTGGAAACACCATATATTTT

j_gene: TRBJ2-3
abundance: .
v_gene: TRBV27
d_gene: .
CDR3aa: CASRHDGTFLTDTQYF
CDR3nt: TGTGCCAGCAGGCACGATGGCACTTTCCTCACAGATACGCAGTATTTT

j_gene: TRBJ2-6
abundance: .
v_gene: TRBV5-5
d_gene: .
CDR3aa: CASSLEGNSGANVLTF
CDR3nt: TGTGCCAGCAGCTTGGAAGGCAATTCTGGGGCCAACGTCCTGACTTTC

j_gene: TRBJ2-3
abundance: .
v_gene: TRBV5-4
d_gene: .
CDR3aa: CASSFYSGGRTDTQYF
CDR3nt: TGTGCCAGCAGCTTCTATTCGGGGGGCCGCACAGATACGCAGTATTTT

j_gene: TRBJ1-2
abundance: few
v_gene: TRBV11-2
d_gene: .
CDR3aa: CASSPGYGYTF
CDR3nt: TGTGCCAGCAGCCCAGGCTATGGCTACACCTTC

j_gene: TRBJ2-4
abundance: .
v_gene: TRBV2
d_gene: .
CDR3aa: CASRVDPGAKNIQYF
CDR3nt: TGTGCCAGCAGAGTGGATCCCGGTGCCAAAAACATTCAGTACTTC

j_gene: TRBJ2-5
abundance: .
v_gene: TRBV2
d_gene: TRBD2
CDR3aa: CASKSGGPQETQYF
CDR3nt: TGTGCCAGCAAGAGCGGGGGCCCGCAAGAGACCCAGTACTTC

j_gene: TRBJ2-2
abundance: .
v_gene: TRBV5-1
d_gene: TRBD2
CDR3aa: CASSLAPSGGVSTGELFF
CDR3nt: TGCGCCAGCAGCTTGGCCCCTAGCGGGGGGGTTTCCACCGGGGAGCTGTTTTTT

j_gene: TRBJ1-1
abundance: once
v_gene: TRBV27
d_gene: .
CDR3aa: CASSFSGYTEAFF
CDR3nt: TGTGCCAGCAGTTTCTCCGGGTACACTGAAGCTTTCTTT

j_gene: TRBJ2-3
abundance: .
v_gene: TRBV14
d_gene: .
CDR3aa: CASSQDLPTSTDTQYF
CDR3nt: TGTGCCAGCAGCCAAGATCTCCCCACTAGCACAGATACGCAGTATTTT

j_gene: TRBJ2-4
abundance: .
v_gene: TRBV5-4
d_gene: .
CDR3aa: CASSLGSTAGFKNIQYF
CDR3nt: TGTGCCAGCAGCTTGGGGTCAACAGCTGGGTTTAAAAACATTCAGTACTTC

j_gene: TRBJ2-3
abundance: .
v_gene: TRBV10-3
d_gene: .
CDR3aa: CAIWRGLSADTQYF
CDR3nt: TGTGCCATCTGGCGGGGGCTAAGCGCAGATACGCAGTATTTT

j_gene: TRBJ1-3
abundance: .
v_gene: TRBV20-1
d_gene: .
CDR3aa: CSAPTGNTIYF
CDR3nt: TGCAGTGCCCCCACTGGAAACACCATATATTTT

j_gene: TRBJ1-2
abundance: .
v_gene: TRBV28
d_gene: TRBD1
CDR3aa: CASSFLGQGDYGYTF
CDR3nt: TGTGCCAGCAGTTTTTTAGGACAGGGTGACTATGGCTACACCTTC

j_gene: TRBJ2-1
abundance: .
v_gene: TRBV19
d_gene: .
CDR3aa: CASTSWTRGGEQFF
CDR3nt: TGTGCCAGTACCTCGTGGACTAGAGGGGGTGAGCAGTTCTTC

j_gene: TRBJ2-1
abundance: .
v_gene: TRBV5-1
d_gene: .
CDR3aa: CASRANGDFYNEQFF
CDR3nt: TGCGCCAGCAGGGCAAACGGGGACTTCTACAATGAGCAGTTCTTC

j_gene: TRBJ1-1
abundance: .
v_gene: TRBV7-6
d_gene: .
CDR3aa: CASSLERDTDTEAFF
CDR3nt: TGTGCCAGCAGCTTAGAGCGGGACACCGACACTGAAGCTTTCTTT

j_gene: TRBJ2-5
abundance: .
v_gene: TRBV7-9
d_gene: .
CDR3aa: CASSGRGSWTQYF
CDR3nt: TGTGCCAGCAGCGGGAGGGGGTCTTGGACCCAGTACTTC

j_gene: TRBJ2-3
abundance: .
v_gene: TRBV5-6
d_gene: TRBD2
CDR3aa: CASSLRVSGGVRAADTQYF
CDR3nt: TGTGCCAGCAGCTTAAGAGTAAGCGGGGGGGTCCGAGCGGCAGATACGCAGTATTTT

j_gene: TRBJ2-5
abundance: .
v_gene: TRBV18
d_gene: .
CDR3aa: CASSPPGGAGATQYF
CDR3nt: TGTGCCAGCTCACCACCGGGAGGAGCTGGGGCGACCCAGTACTTC

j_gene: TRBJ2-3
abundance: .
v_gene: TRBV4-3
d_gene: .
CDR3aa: CASSQTRGSSTDTQYF
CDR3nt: TGCGCCAGCAGCCAGACGCGGGGATCTAGCACAGATACGCAGTATTTT